Each of the 25 T cell receptor beta chains below was sequenced from the same sample in a study of blood T cell repertoires in COVID-19. TCRdb keeps only in-frame clones here, not all; method: immunoSEQ multiplex PCR. The top ten clones hold approximately 19% of a sample with 35,000 to 40,000 clones, about 85% of them seen once. The sequenced sample consisted of peripheral blood. These TCRs come from a man in his 70s with acute or convalescent COVID-19.

The chain uses TRBV5-6 and TRBJ2-1; 12 nucleotides match TRBD2. Losses at the gene ends were 2 bases for V and 6 bases for J; bases not matched to a gene: 6. Germline V CDR1 and CDR2: SGHDT, YYEEEE. This CDR3 spans 16 amino acids. This CDR3 is CASSLERTSGANEQFF. Written as DNA, the CDR3 is TGTGCCAGCAGCTTAGAAAGGACTAGCGGGGCCAATGAGCAGTTCTTC. Supplemented by reference TRBV5-6 and TRBJ2-1, the full variable domain reads DAGVTQSPTHLIKTRGQQVTLRCSPKSGHDTVSWYQQALGQGPQFIFQYYEEEERQRGNFPDRFSGHQFPNYSSELNVNALLLGDSALYLCASSLERTSGANEQFFGPGTRLTVL.

The V gene is TRBV6-4, the J gene TRBJ2-3; the D is unclear. CDR1 MRHNA and CDR2 SNTAGT come from the germline V gene. Deletions cut 6 bases from V and 6 bases from J, with 13 bases between. This CDR3 comprises 13 residues. CDR3 residues: CASSLRAADTQYF. The CDR3 DNA reads TGTGCCAGCAGCCTCCGCGCGGCCGATACGCAGTATTTT.

The gene calls are TRBV4-1 and TRBJ1-3; D is unresolved. Germline V lookup: CDR1 MGHRA, CDR2 YSYEKL. CDR3 length equals 15 residues. Trimming took 3 bases from V and 0 from J, leaving 9 bases between them. CDR3 protein: CASSQTGISGNTIYF. For the CDR3, the DNA is TGCGCCAGCAGCCAGACGGGGATCTCTGGAAACACCATATATTTT.

The V and J genes are TRBV6-2 or TRBV6-3 and TRBJ2-3, with 10 bases aligning to TRBD2. V lost 6 bases to trimming and J lost 0 bases; unmatched junction nucleotides: 3. Germline CDR1 MNHEY, CDR2 SVGEGT. The CDR3 has 15 amino acids. CDR3 residues: CASSGLADSTDTQYF. CDR3 in DNA: TGTGCCAGCAGCGGACTAGCGGATAGCACAGATACGCAGTATTTT.

This chain connects TRBV5-1 to TRBJ1-2; D perhaps matches TRBD1 (6 bases). Germline CDR1 and CDR2: SGHRS and YFSETQ. This CDR3 contains 15 residues. Trimming stripped 0 bases from V and 7 bases from J, with 16 bases between. Here the CDR3 DNA reads TGCGCCAGCAGCTTGGACAGGGAAATCCAGGGTGGCTACACCTTC. Encoded protein: CASSLDREIQGGYTF.

The chain links TRBV5-4 to TRBJ2-1, with D possibly TRBD1 on 6 matching bases. Germline V gene sequence: CDR1 SGHNT, CDR2 YYREEE (reference sequence). V gave up 0 bases and J gave up 2 bases, with 9 bases separating them. This CDR3 contains 15 residues. Here the CDR3 reads CASSLERGTYNEQFF. The CDR3 region has the DNA TGTGCCAGCAGCTTGGAGAGGGGGACCTACAATGAGCAGTTCTTC. The full variable domain, with the rest looked up from reference TRBV5-4 and TRBJ2-1, is ETGVTQSPTHLIKTRGQQVTLRCSSQSGHNTVSWYQQALGQGPQFIFQYYREEENGRGNFPPRFSGLQFPNYSSELNVNALELDDSALYLCASSLERGTYNEQFFGPGTRLTVL.

The chain couples TRBV7-2 to TRBJ1-2, with TRBD1 as a possible D gene (5 bases). Trimming stripped 2 bases from V and 3 bases from J, with 10 bases between. Germline lookup yields CDR1 SGHTA and CDR2 FQGNSA. This CDR3 contains 14 residues. In DNA, the CDR3 is TGTGCCAGCAGCTTATTTCAAGGGGACTATGGCTACACCTTC. Its translation: CASSLFQGDYGYTF.

The chain employs TRBV5-6 and TRBJ1-2; D is perhaps TRBD1 (6 bases). Germline lookup yields CDR1 SGHDT and CDR2 YYEEEE. The CDR3 runs to 15 residues. V was cut by 0 bases and J by 8 bases, with 17 bases left in between. This CDR3 is CASSLAAVTGKGYTF. Written as DNA, the CDR3 is TGTGCCAGCAGCTTGGCCGCGGTAACAGGGAAGGGCTACACCTTC.

In this sample, this clone turned up once. This rearrangement joins TRBV5-6 to TRBJ1-1; 7 bases are shared with TRBD1. V lost 4 bases, J lost 7 bases, and 7 bases stayed unmatched. This CDR3 comprises 13 residues. Germline V gives CDR1 SGHDT, CDR2 YYEEEE. CDR3 sequence reads: CASSPTDRVEAFF. DNA of the CDR3: TGTGCCAGCAGCCCTACTGACAGGGTTGAAGCTTTCTTT.

The chain recombines TRBV11-2 with TRBJ2-5; D not resolved. This CDR3 comprises 14 residues. CDR1 is SGHAT, CDR2 FQNNGV, per germline. Trimming pared 5 bases from V and 5 bases from J, leaving 15 bases between. This chain's CDR3 is CASSLRNDGETQYF. CDR3 nucleotides: TGTGCCAGCAGCCTTAGGAACGACGGGGAGACCCAGTACTTC. Full variable domain (missing parts from reference TRBV11-2 and TRBJ2-5): EAGVAQSPRYKIIEKRQSVAFWCNPISGHATLYWYQQILGQGPKLLIQFQNNGVVDDSQLPKDRFSAERLKGVDSTLKIQPAKLEDSAVYLCASSLRNDGETQYFGPGTRLLVL.

The gene calls are TRBV3-1 (or the pseudogene TRBV3-2) and TRBJ1-1; no clear D. The CDR3 loop spans 14 amino acids. V was pared by 4 bases and J by 0 bases, with 9 bases between. Per germline, CDR1 LGHDT and CDR2 YNNKEL (reference sequence). CDR3 sequence: CASSLREMNTEAFF. In DNA, the CDR3 is TGTGCCAGCAGCCTCCGGGAGATGAACACTGAAGCTTTCTTT.

This clone was recorded once. The chain employs TRBV16 and TRBJ2-1; D unclear. V lost 3 bases to trimming and J lost 6 bases, with 12 bases between them. Germline lookup yields CDR1 KGHSY and CDR2 FQNENV. The CDR3 is made up of 14 amino acids. CDR3 loop: CASSHFPSSNEQFF. The CDR3 DNA reads as TGTGCCAGCAGCCATTTCCCCTCGAGCAATGAGCAGTTCTTC.

The rearrangement links TRBV19 to TRBJ2-7; TRBD2 matches at 9 bases. The V and J ends lost 7 bases and 1 base, in that order; junction bases with no gene match: 23. CDR1 LNHDA and CDR2 SQIVND come from the germline V gene (reference sequence). This CDR3 is built from 20 residues. The CDR3 protein is CASTSRFGQGPAGGSYEQYF. The CDR3 DNA sequence: TGTGCCAGTACCTCACGATTTGGGCAGGGGCCAGCGGGAGGATCCTACGAGCAGTACTTC.

V and J are TRBV28 and TRBJ2-7; no clear D gene. Germline CDR1 MDHEN, CDR2 SYDVKM. This CDR3 spans 14 amino acids. Trimming cost V 8 bases and J 0 bases, with 14 bases left between them. The CDR3 is CASGAADSSYEQYF. The CDR3 DNA sequence: TGTGCCAGCGGAGCCGCGGATAGCTCCTACGAGCAGTACTTC.

The chain combines TRBV29-1 with TRBJ1-5; 7 bases align to TRBD1. Germline CDR1 is SQVTM and CDR2 is ANQGSEA. The CDR3 is made up of 13 amino acids. Trimming at V came to 5 bases and at J to 4 bases, leaving 5 bases not matched to a gene. The CDR3 region has the DNA TGCAGCGTTAGAGGGGGCCCGAATCAGCCCCAGCATTTT. Its protein product is CSVRGGPNQPQHF.

This clone was picked up a small number of times. The chain is built from TRBV18 and TRBJ2-6; weak D call: TRBD2 (6 bases). CDR3 length: 18 amino acids. Germline CDR1 is KGHSH and CDR2 is LQKENI. The germline V and J ends were trimmed by 4 bases and 0 bases, with 16 bases remaining between them. CDR3 DNA sequence: TGTGCCAGCTCACTTAGCCCCGTGGGAGGCTCTGGGGCCAACGTCCTGACTTTC. This gives the protein CASSLSPVGGSGANVLTF.

This clone appeared once. The chain couples TRBV5-1 to TRBJ2-2; D unresolved. Trimming took 5 bases from V and 0 from J, leaving 8 bases between them. CDR3 length: 14 residues. In germline, CDR1 is SGHRS, CDR2 YFSETQ. Here the CDR3 DNA reads TGCGCCAGCAGAGCAAACGCGAACACCGGGGAGCTGTTTTTT. Its protein is CASRANANTGELFF.

This chain links TRBV7-9 with TRBJ1-1, with a weak D call TRBD1 (6 bases). The ends were cut back, 4 bases at V and 1 base at J, with 7 bases in the middle. The CDR3 loop spans 13 amino acids. The germline V gene encodes CDR1 SEHNR and CDR2 FQNEAQ (reference sequence). CDR3 amino acids: CASSSQGNTEAFF. Written as DNA, the CDR3 is TGTGCCAGCAGCTCACAGGGGAACACTGAAGCTTTCTTT.

J is TRBJ2-1 and V is TRBV18; TRBD1 matches 7 bases. Trimming removed 6 bases from V and 4 bases from J; junction bases left unmatched: 6. Germline V gives CDR1 KGHSH, CDR2 LQKENI. The CDR3 totals 14 residues. The CDR3 loop reads CASSGQELYNEQFF. CDR3 nucleotides: TGTGCCAGCTCTGGACAGGAGCTATACAATGAGCAGTTCTTC.

This clone was seen once. Its ends do not fully match the called genes, so a read error is possible. The rearrangement links TRBV2 to TRBJ1-2, with 8 bases that match TRBD1. CDR1 and CDR2 from the germline V gene are SNHLY and FYNNEI. CDR3 length: 13 residues. The CDR3 nucleotides read TGTGCCAGCAGTCTTTTAGGACAGGGTACCCCCCTGTTC. Translating it yields CASSLLGQGTPLF.

V usage is TRBV18 and J usage is TRBJ2-7; TRBD1 matches at 9 bases. Germline lookup yields CDR1 KGHSH and CDR2 LQKENI. V was clipped by 3 bases and J by 6 bases; unmatched bases: 6. CDR3 length: 14 residues. The CDR3 DNA reads TGTGCCAGCTCACCGGGGACAGGGCCTCGCGAGCAGTACTTC. It yields the protein CASSPGTGPREQYF.

The chain combines TRBV4-3 with TRBJ1-2; TRBD1 aligns across 8 bases. The J segment lost 4 bases and the V segment lost 0 bases, leaving 1 base of the junction unmatched. CDR1 is LGHNA, CDR2 YSLEER, per germline. CDR3 length equals 14 residues. In DNA, the CDR3 is TGCGCCAGCAGCCAAGAGACAGGGGTCTATGGCTACACCTTC. Translated, it gives CASSQETGVYGYTF.

The CDR3 reads CASSLNGRALGGELFF. Written as DNA, the CDR3 is TGTGCCAGCAGCTTAAACGGGAGGGCCCTAGGCGGGGAGCTGTTTTTT. This chain uses TRBV7-2 with TRBJ2-2; TRBD2 aligns across 8 bases. V shed 2 bases and J 7 bases; nucleotides not matched to a gene: 9. The length of the CDR3 is 16 residues. Germline loops: CDR1 SGHTA, CDR2 FQGNSA.

The chain has TRBV6-5 and TRBJ1-3, with D perhaps TRBD1 (6 bases). V shed 7 bases and J shed 6 bases, with 16 bases lying between them. The CDR3 is 14 residues long. Germline assignment: CDR1 MNHEY and CDR2 SVGAGI. The CDR3 sequence: CASTWDNYPNTIYF. Written as DNA, the CDR3 is TGTGCCAGCACCTGGGACAATTATCCAAACACCATATATTTT.

V gene TRBV29-1 combines with J gene TRBJ1-1, with 7 nucleotides matching TRBD1. CDR3 size: 15 residues. V lost 8 bases to trimming and J lost 0 bases; unmatched junction nucleotides: 12. The V gene's germline CDR1 is SQVTM and CDR2 ANQGSEA. CDR3: CSSAPRQGMNTEAFF. CDR3 nucleotides: TGCAGCTCGGCCCCCCGACAGGGAATGAACACTGAAGCTTTCTTT.